Presented here are 29 T cell receptor beta chains from one specimen sequenced in a study of a mutant IDH1 vaccine in newly diagnosed glioma. Data came from immunoSEQ multiplex PCR; TCRdb stores just in-frame clones and leaves some out. The data contain tens of thousands of clones, over 75% of them seen just once; the ten biggest clones take up about 14%. Time point noted: week 23, last vaccination. Every single dose of the vaccine, 300 ug of mutant IDH1 20-mer peptide, came with topical imiquimod. Antigen specificity for these receptors is unknown. Material: PBMCs, obtained from a glioma patient whose treatment included an IDH1 peptide vaccine. The source of these receptors is a man in his late teens or twenties with glioma.

J is TRBJ1-2 and V is TRBV6-5; possible D gene TRBD1, 5 bases. CDR1 MNHEY and CDR2 SVGAGI come from the germline V gene. The length of the CDR3 is 16 residues. V was shortened by 1 base and J by 6 bases, with 18 bases between the two germline ends. CDR3 nucleotide sequence: TGTGCCAGCAGTTACTTAGCAGGGAGGATTCAGGATGGCTACACCTTC. Translated, it gives CASSYLAGRIQDGYTF.

The V gene is TRBV6-6, the J gene TRBJ1-3; possibly TRBD1 for D (6 bases). Trimming removed 8 bases at V and 5 bases at J, with 13 bases between. The germline gives CDR1 MNHNY, CDR2 SVGAGI (reference sequence). CDR3 length: 13 residues. For the CDR3, the DNA is TGTGCCAGCCTCCGGGGGCAGAGAAACACCATATATTTT. Translated: CASLRGQRNTIYF.

V is TRBV4-1 and J is TRBJ1-1; perhaps TRBD1 as D (5 bases). Trimming took 5 bases from V and 1 from J, leaving 8 bases between them. Germline V gene data show CDR1 as MGHRA and CDR2 as YSYEKL. The length of the CDR3 is 13 residues. In DNA, the CDR3 is TGCGCCAGCAGCTTCGGACAGAACACTGAAGCTTTCTTT. Translated, it gives CASSFGQNTEAFF.

This chain connects TRBV27 to TRBJ1-1; the D is unclear. The CDR3 covers 13 residues. Germline assignment: CDR1 MNHEY and CDR2 SMNVEV (reference sequence). V was trimmed by 5 bases and J by 0 bases, leaving 7 bases between them. The CDR3 DNA reads as TGTGCCAGCAGTATCGGCTTGAACACTGAAGCTTTCTTT. This translates into CASSIGLNTEAFF.

In this sample, this clone turned up once. The chain uses TRBV4-2 and TRBJ1-4; weak D call: TRBD1 (5 bases). Trimming removed 0 bases from V and 1 base from J, with 15 bases in between. The CDR3 has 18 amino acids. The germline gives CDR1 LGHNA, CDR2 YNFKEQ. CDR3 residues: CASSQDPAGRGTNEKLFF. The CDR3 nucleotides read TGTGCCAGCAGCCAAGATCCTGCAGGGCGCGGAACTAATGAAAAACTGTTTTTT.

This clone was observed a single time. V and J are TRBV27 and TRBJ1-2, with D possibly matching TRBD1 (6 bases). Germline-derived CDR1 and CDR2 are MNHEY and SMNVEV (reference sequence). V was pared by 0 bases and J by 4 bases, with 12 bases between. CDR3 size: 15 residues. CDR3 sequence reads: CASSLSPGGGYGYTF. CDR3 DNA sequence: TGTGCCAGCAGTTTATCGCCCGGGGGCGGCTATGGCTACACCTTC.

This clone was recorded only once. The rearrangement joins TRBV5-4 to TRBJ1-2, with D tentatively TRBD1 (6 bases). This CDR3 region has 15 residues. The V gene lost 4 bases and the J gene lost 4 bases, with 17 bases spanning the gap. CDR1 is SGHNT and CDR2 is YYREEE in the germline V gene (reference sequence). The CDR3 reads CASSTDRSLSYGYTF. The CDR3 nucleotides read TGTGCCAGCAGCACAGACAGGAGCCTCTCCTATGGCTACACCTTC.

V gene TRBV5-1 combines with J gene TRBJ2-3, with 7 bases aligning to TRBD1. V lost 1 base to trimming and J lost 2 bases; unmatched junction nucleotides: 7. Germline loops: CDR1 SGHRS, CDR2 YFSETQ. The CDR3 consists of 16 residues. This CDR3 reads CASSLRRDSLTDTQYF. CDR3 nucleotides: TGCGCCAGCAGCTTGCGTCGGGACAGTCTCACAGATACGCAGTATTTT. Drawing the rest from reference TRBV5-1 and TRBJ2-3, the complete variable domain is KAGVTQTPRYLIKTRGQQVTLSCSPISGHRSVSWYQQTPGQGLQFLFEYFSETQRNKGNFPGRFSGRQFSNSRSEMNVSTLELGDSALYLCASSLRRDSLTDTQYFGPGTRLTVL.

The DNA of the CDR3 is TGTGCCAGCAGCCGAGCAGGGGAATGGTATAACTATGGCTACACCTTC. It yields the protein CASSRAGEWYNYGYTF. The chain recombines TRBV5-4 with TRBJ1-2, with a tentative D call TRBD1 (6 bases). This CDR3 spans 16 amino acids. Trimming took 4 bases from V and 1 from J, leaving 17 bases between them. Germline-derived CDR1 and CDR2 are SGHNT and YYREEE (reference sequence).

The chain couples TRBV27 to TRBJ2-2; TRBD2 is a possible D gene (6 bases). The CDR3 length is 14 residues. V was cut by 8 bases and J by 6 bases, with 16 bases left in between. Germline CDR1 reads MNHEY; CDR2 reads SMNVEV (reference sequence). The CDR3 region is CASGPKGGAGELFF. The CDR3 DNA sequence: TGTGCCAGCGGCCCAAAAGGAGGGGCCGGGGAGCTGTTTTTT.

This chain connects TRBV30 to TRBJ2-7; maybe TRBD1 (5 bases). Germline V gene sequence: CDR1 GTSNPN, CDR2 SVGIG (reference sequence). V lost 5 bases and J 1 base, leaving 9 bases between the germline ends. The CDR3 loop spans 12 amino acids. The CDR3 region has the DNA TGTGCCTGGGACAGTGGATCCTACGAGCAGTACTTC. This sequence encodes CAWDSGSYEQYF.

This chain joins TRBV6-5 and TRBJ2-7, with 8 bases aligning to TRBD2. CDR1 and CDR2 (germline): MNHEY, SVGAGI. With V trimmed by 0 bases and J by 1 base, 5 bases remained unmatched. CDR3 size: 16 residues. The chain's CDR3 is CASSYSVAGGSYEQYF. The CDR3 bases are TGTGCCAGCAGTTACTCGGTGGCGGGAGGTTCCTACGAGCAGTACTTC.

This chain links TRBV5-1 with TRBJ1-1; D uncertain. The CDR3 consists of 13 residues. V lost 1 base, J lost 3 bases, and 7 bases lay in between. Germline CDR1 reads SGHRS; CDR2 reads YFSETQ. CDR3 sequence: CASSLREDTEAFF. CDR3 bases: TGCGCCAGCAGCTTGCGGGAGGACACTGAAGCTTTCTTT.

J is TRBJ1-4 and V is TRBV7-6, with D possibly being TRBD1 (6 bases). Germline assignment: CDR1 SGHVS and CDR2 FNYEAQ. This CDR3 has 15 amino acids. V was shortened by 3 bases and J by 7 bases, with 15 bases between the two germline ends. For the CDR3, the DNA is TGTGCCAGCAGCTTTACAGGGAGCTTGGGTGAAAAACTGTTTTTT. Amino acids: CASSFTGSLGEKLFF.

This chain joins TRBV7-2 and TRBJ1-1; no clear D. Germline CDR1 and CDR2: SGHTA and FQGNSA. This CDR3 spans 15 amino acids. Trimming pared 0 bases from V and 0 bases from J, leaving 8 bases between. CDR3 bases: TGTGCCAGCAGCTTAGCCGTTTCGGTGAACACTGAAGCTTTCTTT. Translated: CASSLAVSVNTEAFF.

This clone was detected a few times. The chain has TRBV6-5 and TRBJ1-1; possibly TRBD1 for D (5 bases). Germline V lookup: CDR1 MNHEY, CDR2 SVGAGI. CDR3 length: 15 amino acids. Trimming removed 0 bases from V and 3 bases from J, with 11 bases in between. The CDR3 protein is CASSYSGGSYTEAFF. In DNA form, the CDR3 reads TGTGCCAGCAGTTACTCGGGGGGGTCGTACACTGAAGCTTTCTTT.

V usage is TRBV28 and J usage is TRBJ2-3; TRBD1 matches at 9 bases. Germline V gene data show CDR1 as MDHEN and CDR2 as SYDVKM. Trimming took 6 bases from V and 4 from J; bases not matched to a gene: 8. The CDR3 is made up of 15 amino acids. This CDR3 reads CASRDRGGWADTQYF. In DNA, the CDR3 is TGTGCCAGCAGGGACAGGGGAGGTTGGGCAGATACGCAGTATTTT.

V and J are TRBV7-2 and TRBJ1-1; weak D call: TRBD1 (6 bases). Per the germline V gene, CDR1 is SGHTA and CDR2 is FQGNSA. The CDR3 has 14 amino acids. The germline V and J ends were trimmed by 1 base and 5 bases, with 11 bases remaining between them. The CDR3 bases are TGTGCCAGCAGCTTAGATGGAGGGGGAACTGAAGCTTTCTTT. Translated: CASSLDGGGTEAFF.

The J gene is TRBJ1-1, the V gene TRBV7-2; a weak D match, TRBD1 (5 bases). Per germline, CDR1 SGHTA and CDR2 FQGNSA. V was shortened by 5 bases and J by 6 bases, with 16 bases between the two germline ends. The CDR3 extends over 14 amino acids. DNA of the CDR3: TGTGCCAGCAGCACCCAGGGAAGTGGCTCTGAAGCTTTCTTT. Its protein product is CASSTQGSGSEAFF.

V usage is TRBV25-1 and J usage is TRBJ1-1; D unclear. The V gene's germline CDR1 is MGHDK and CDR2 SYGVNS. The CDR3 has 14 amino acids. V lost 5 bases and J lost 1, with 11 bases in between. CDR3 DNA: TGTGCCAGCAGTCCCGGGCTGGGGAACACTGAAGCTTTCTTT. Translated, it gives CASSPGLGNTEAFF. Variable domain in full (rest from reference TRBV25-1 and TRBJ1-1): EADIYQTPRYLVIGTGKKITLECSQTMGHDKMYWYQQDPGMELHLIHYSYGVNSTEKGDLSSESTVSRIRTEHFPLTLESARPSHTSQYLCASSPGLGNTEAFFGQGTRLTVV.

The V gene is TRBV30, the J gene TRBJ1-2; possible D gene TRBD1, 6 bases. Trimming cost V 2 bases and J 13 bases, with 20 bases left between them. CDR3 length equals 13 residues. Per germline, CDR1 GTSNPN and CDR2 SVGIG (reference sequence). The CDR3 DNA follows: TGTGCCTGGAGTCCCCCGCCCCTCGGGGGGCTCACCTTC. Its protein is CAWSPPPLGGLTF.

The chain couples TRBV14 to TRBJ1-2; 8 nucleotides align to TRBD1. Germline loops: CDR1 SGHDN, CDR2 FVKESK. The CDR3 loop spans 15 amino acids. The V gene end was trimmed by 5 bases and the J gene end by 6 bases; junction bases not matched to a gene: 11. The CDR3 loop reads CASSVHRTGNDGYTF. The DNA of the CDR3 is TGTGCCAGCAGCGTCCATAGGACAGGGAACGATGGCTACACCTTC. The complete variable domain, with remaining parts taken from reference TRBV14 and TRBJ1-2, reads EAGVTQFPSHSVIEKGQTVTLRCDPISGHDNLYWYRRVMGKEIKFLLHFVKESKQDESGMPNNRFLAERTGGTYSTLKVQPAELEDSGVYFCASSVHRTGNDGYTFGSGTRLTVV.

V usage is TRBV6-1 and J usage is TRBJ1-1; D call uncertain. This CDR3 contains 13 residues. V lost 2 bases to trimming and J lost 6 bases, with 10 bases between them. CDR1 and CDR2 from the germline V gene are MNHNS and SASEGT. CDR3 in DNA: TGTGCCAGCAGTGAACAGGAGCTTTCTGAAGCTTTCTTT. Amino acid sequence: CASSEQELSEAFF.

In DNA, the CDR3 is TGTGCCAGCAGTCGGGACGGTCAGTATGGCTACACCTTC. It is translated as CASSRDGQYGYTF. V usage is TRBV6-5 and J usage is TRBJ1-2, with D maybe TRBD1 (5 bases). V gave up 5 bases and J gave up 5 bases, with 12 bases separating them. Looked up from germline, CDR1 is MNHEY and CDR2 is SVGAGI. The CDR3 length is 13 residues.

This chain connects TRBV6-5 to TRBJ1-1; TRBD1 is a possible D gene (5 bases). V lost 0 bases and J lost 1, with 9 bases in between. The CDR3 spans 15 residues. Germline lookup yields CDR1 MNHEY and CDR2 SVGAGI. The CDR3: CASSYSSGSNTEAFF. The DNA of the CDR3 is TGTGCCAGCAGTTACTCGTCAGGGTCGAACACTGAAGCTTTCTTT.

The chain carries TRBV11-3 and TRBJ2-3, with D unresolved. V was shortened by 3 bases and J by 4 bases, with 8 bases between the two germline ends. The germline gives CDR1 SGHNT, CDR2 YENEEA. CDR3 length: 13 amino acids. The CDR3 region has the DNA TGTGCCAGCAGCTTGGCAGGAGCAGATACGCAGTATTTT. It translates to CASSLAGADTQYF.

This chain joins TRBV5-1 and TRBJ1-1; 9 bases agree with TRBD1. The CDR3 runs to 19 residues. Losses at the gene ends were 4 bases for V and 0 bases for J; bases not matched to a gene: 16. CDR1 and CDR2 from the germline V gene are SGHRS and YFSETQ. The CDR3 protein is CASSPPSDRGGNLNTEAFF. As DNA, the CDR3 is TGCGCCAGCAGCCCACCTTCGGACAGGGGAGGTAACTTGAACACTGAAGCTTTCTTT.

This clone has more than one count but fewer than ten. The gene calls are TRBV7-3 and TRBJ1-1; no firm D call. Germline CDR1 and CDR2: SGHTA and FQGTGA. The CDR3 runs to 13 residues. Deletions cut 0 bases from V and 0 bases from J, with 2 bases between. CDR3 nucleotides: TGTGCCAGCAGCTTAACGGTGAACACTGAAGCTTTCTTT. This translates into CASSLTVNTEAFF.

This chain connects TRBV5-6 to TRBJ2-7, with 8 bases identical to TRBD1. Germline CDR1 is SGHDT and CDR2 is YYEEEE. The length of the CDR3 is 15 residues. The ends lost 1 base at V and 2 bases at J; junction bases unmatched: 5. CDR3 nucleotide sequence: TGTGCCAGCAGCTTGTTGGGACAGGTTCCCTACGAGCAGTACTTC. Its protein product is CASSLLGQVPYEQYF. Complete variable domain (other parts from reference TRBV5-6 and TRBJ2-7): DAGVTQSPTHLIKTRGQQVTLRCSPKSGHDTVSWYQQALGQGPQFIFQYYEEEERQRGNFPDRFSGHQFPNYSSELNVNALLLGDSALYLCASSLLGQVPYEQYFGPGTRLTVT.